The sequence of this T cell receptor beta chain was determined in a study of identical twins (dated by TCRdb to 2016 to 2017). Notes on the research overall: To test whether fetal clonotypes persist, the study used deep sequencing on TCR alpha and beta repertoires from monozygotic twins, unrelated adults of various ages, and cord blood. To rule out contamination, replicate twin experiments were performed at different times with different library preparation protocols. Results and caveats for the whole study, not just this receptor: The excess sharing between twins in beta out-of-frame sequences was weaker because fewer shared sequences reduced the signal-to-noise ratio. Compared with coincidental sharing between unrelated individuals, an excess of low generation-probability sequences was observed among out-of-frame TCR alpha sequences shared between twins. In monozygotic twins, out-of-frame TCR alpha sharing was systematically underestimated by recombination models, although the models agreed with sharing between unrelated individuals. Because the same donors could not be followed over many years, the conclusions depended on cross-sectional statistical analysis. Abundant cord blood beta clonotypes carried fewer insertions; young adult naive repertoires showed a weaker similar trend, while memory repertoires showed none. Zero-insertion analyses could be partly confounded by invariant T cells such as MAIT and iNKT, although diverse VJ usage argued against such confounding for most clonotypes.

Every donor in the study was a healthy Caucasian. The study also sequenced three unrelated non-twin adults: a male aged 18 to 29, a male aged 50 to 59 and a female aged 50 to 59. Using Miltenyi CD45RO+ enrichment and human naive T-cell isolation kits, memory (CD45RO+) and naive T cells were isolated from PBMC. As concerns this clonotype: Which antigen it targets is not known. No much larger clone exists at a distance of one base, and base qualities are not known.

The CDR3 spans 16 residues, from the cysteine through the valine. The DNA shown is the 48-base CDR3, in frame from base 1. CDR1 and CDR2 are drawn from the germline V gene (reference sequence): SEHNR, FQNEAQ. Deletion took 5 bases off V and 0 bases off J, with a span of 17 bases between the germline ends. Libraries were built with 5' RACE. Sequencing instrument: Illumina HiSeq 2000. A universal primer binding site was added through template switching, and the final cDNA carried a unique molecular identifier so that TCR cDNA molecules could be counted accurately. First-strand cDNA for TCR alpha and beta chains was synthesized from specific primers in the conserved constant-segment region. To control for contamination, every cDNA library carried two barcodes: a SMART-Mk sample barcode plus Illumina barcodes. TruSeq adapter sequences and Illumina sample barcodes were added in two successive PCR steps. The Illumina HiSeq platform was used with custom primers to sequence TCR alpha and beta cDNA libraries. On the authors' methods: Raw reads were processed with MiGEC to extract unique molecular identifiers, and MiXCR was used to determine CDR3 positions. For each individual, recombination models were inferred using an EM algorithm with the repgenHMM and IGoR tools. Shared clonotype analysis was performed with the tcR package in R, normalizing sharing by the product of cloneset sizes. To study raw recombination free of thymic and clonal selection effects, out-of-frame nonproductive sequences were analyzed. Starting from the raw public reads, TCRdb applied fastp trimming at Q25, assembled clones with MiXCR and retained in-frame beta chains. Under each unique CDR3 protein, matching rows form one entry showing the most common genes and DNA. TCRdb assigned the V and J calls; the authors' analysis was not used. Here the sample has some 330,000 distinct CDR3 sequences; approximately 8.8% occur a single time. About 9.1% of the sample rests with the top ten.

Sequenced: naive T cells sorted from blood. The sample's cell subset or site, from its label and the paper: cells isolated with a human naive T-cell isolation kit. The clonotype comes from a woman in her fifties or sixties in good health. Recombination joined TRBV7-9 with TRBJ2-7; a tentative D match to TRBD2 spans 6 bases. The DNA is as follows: TGTGCCAGCAGCACTCCCCCGGGGAGGCCCTCCTACGAGCAGTACGTC. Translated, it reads CASSTPPGRPSYEQYV.